Presented here are 5 T cell receptor beta chains from one specimen sequenced in a study of T cells in Graves' hyperthyroidism and ophthalmopathy. What was amplified from RNA transcripts were TCR beta CDR3 regions. Using the HTBI primer set, a first-round RT-PCR was run on the TCR CDR3. TCRdb called the multiplex PCR reads again in MiXCR, with one record for every CDR3 protein. The sample lists hundreds of thousands of distinct CDR3 sequences, around 16% seen once, with 3.8% in the top ten. The sequenced sample was blood. The receptors were gathered from a woman aged 25 to 45 with Graves' hyperthyroidism.

This clonotype was counted many times. V and J are TRBV20-1 and TRBJ2-7, with D perhaps given as TRBD1 or TRBD2 (5 bases each). Trimming took 3 bases from V and 5 from J, leaving 17 bases between them. CDR3 length: 14 residues. Germline V gives CDR1 DFQATT, CDR2 SNEGSKA (reference sequence). The CDR3: CSASGGTRPNEQYF. The CDR3 DNA reads TGCAGTGCTAGTGGGGGAACGCGTCCCAACGAGCAGTACTTC.

The rearrangement links TRBV13 to TRBJ2-2; 7 nucleotides match TRBD2. V was clipped by 5 bases and J by 7 bases; unmatched bases: 10. The CDR3 length is 15 residues. Germline CDR1 reads PRHDT; CDR2 reads FYEKMQ (reference sequence). The CDR3 sequence: CASSPVAGSGGELFF. The CDR3 DNA reads as TGTGCCAGCAGCCCCGTAGCGGGTAGCGGCGGGGAGCTGTTTTTT.

This clonotype was found many times. This sequence joins TRBV9 and TRBJ2-1; 8 positions agree with TRBD2. V shed 0 bases, J shed 8 bases, and the junction held 1 base outside the gene matches. Germline V gene sequence: CDR1 SGDLS, CDR2 YYNGEE. The CDR3 loop spans 13 amino acids. CDR3 region: CASSVVSGDEQFF. CDR3 bases: TGTGCCAGCAGCGTAGTTAGCGGGGATGAGCAGTTCTTC.

This clonotype was seen a few times. This chain joins TRBV27 and TRBJ2-1; 11 bases map to TRBD2. Per the germline V gene, CDR1 is MNHEY and CDR2 is SMNVEV (reference sequence). This CDR3 has 18 residues. Losses at the gene ends were 1 base for V and 2 bases for J; bases not matched to a gene: 7. CDR3 residues: CASSLYDLAGGAYNEQFF. Here the CDR3 DNA reads TGTGCCAGCAGTTTATATGATCTAGCGGGAGGAGCCTACAATGAGCAGTTCTTC.

The V gene is TRBV6-1, the J gene TRBJ2-5; the match to TRBD1 covers 7 bases. Germline V gives CDR1 MNHNS, CDR2 SASEGT. The CDR3 length is 15 residues. Unmatched junction bases numbered 13, after V lost 7 bases and J lost 5 bases. The DNA of the CDR3 is TGTGCCAGCACCTCCCGGGACAGTCGTATCGAGACCCAGTACTTC. Amino acids: CASTSRDSRIETQYF.